What follows describes a single TCR beta chain. Its antigen is not known. Sorted-subset replicate PCRs used 200 ng DNA, approximately 27,000 T cell genomes. Here immunoSEQ multiplex PCR was the method, and the copy in TCRdb shows in-frame clones only, minus some. The sample has about 2.2 million clones, around 93% seen once; the top ten hold 1.7%. This record belongs to a study of shared clonotypes between healthy human individuals. Study-wide results and limits: Across a handful of donors, naive CD4 shared around 5%, naive CD8 approximately 3.5%, memory CD4 2.3%, memory CD8 about 0.4%. The sole specimen, blood, was sampled, and tissue repertoires likely differ. Naive subsets typically showed greater estimated richness than memory subsets.

The CDR3 is made up of 16 amino acids. Terminally differentiated effector memory CD45RA+ cells were excluded by CCR7 positive selection of CD45RO-negative cells. Material: naive CD8+ T cells from PBMCs. The chain employs TRBV21-1 and TRBJ2-5; the table's D call, TRBD1, was not checked against the DNA. TRBV21-1 is flagged as a pseudogene. The clonotype was recovered from a man aged 18 to 35 in good health. Some clones in this sample may be carry-over from other donors' samples. DNA of the CDR3: TGTGCCAGCAGTCCCACCGACGAGACAGGGAGAGAGACCCAGTACTTC. The encoded protein is CASSPTDETGRETQYF.